These 2 T cell receptor beta chains share one sample of origin, sequenced in a study of response to subunit inactivated influenza vaccine. TCRdb independently ran MiXCR on the RT-PCR reads; one entry per CDR3 protein. The sample holds around 570,000 distinct CDR3 sequences, 6.5% to 8% seen once. Sequencing used PBMCs from blood, obtained roughly 24 months after vaccination. The receptor source for this set is a man between 50 and 75 years old who received an inactivated influenza vaccine.

This clonotype has more than one count but fewer than ten. The rearrangement links TRBV12-3 or TRBV12-4 to TRBJ1-5, with 7 nucleotides matching TRBD1. The J segment lost 3 bases and the V segment lost 4 bases, leaving 18 bases of the junction unmatched. This CDR3 has 19 residues. In DNA form, the CDR3 reads TGTGCCAGCAGTTCCTCCGAGCAACCTACAGGGGCGATCAATCAGCCCCAGCATTTT. Its protein is CASSSSEQPTGAINQPQHF.

This clonotype was seen ten or more times. The V gene is TRBV4-3, the J gene TRBJ2-1; 9 nucleotides match TRBD2. Per the germline V gene, CDR1 is LGHNA and CDR2 is YSLEER. This CDR3 has 16 residues. Trimming took 0 bases from V and 7 from J; bases not matched to a gene: 7. In DNA, the CDR3 is TGCGCCAGCAGCCAAGAAGTCGGCACTAGCGGGAATGAGCAGTTCTTC. Translated: CASSQEVGTSGNEQFF.